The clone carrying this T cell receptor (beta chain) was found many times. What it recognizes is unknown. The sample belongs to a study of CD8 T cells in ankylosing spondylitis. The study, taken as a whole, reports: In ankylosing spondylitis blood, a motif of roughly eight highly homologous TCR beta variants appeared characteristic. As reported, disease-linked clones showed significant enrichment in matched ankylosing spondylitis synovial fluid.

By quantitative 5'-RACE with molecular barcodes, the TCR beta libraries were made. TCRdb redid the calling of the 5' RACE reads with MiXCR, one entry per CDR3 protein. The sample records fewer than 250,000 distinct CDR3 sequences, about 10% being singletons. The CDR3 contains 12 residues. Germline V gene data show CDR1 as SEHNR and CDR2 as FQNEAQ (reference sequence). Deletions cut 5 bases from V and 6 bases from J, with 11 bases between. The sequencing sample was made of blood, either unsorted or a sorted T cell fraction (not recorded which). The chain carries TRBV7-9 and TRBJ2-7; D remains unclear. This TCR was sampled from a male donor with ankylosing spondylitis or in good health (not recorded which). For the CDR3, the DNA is TGTGCCAGCAGCACCCTGACCGGCGAGCAGTACTTC. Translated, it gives CASSTLTGEQYF.